The clone carrying this TCR beta chain was observed many times. What it binds is not known. Excluded were patients with other autoimmune diseases, uncontrolled infections, pregnancy or lactation. Transcripts of RNA were the source for amplifying TCR beta CDR3 regions. HTBI primers were used in a first-round RT-PCR, which preceded a second-round multiplex PCR. TCRdb called the multiplex PCR reads again in MiXCR, with one record for every CDR3 protein. The table includes about 410,000 distinct CDR3 sequences, roughly 18% detected once. These data are taken from a study of Graves' ophthalmopathy and Graves' hyperthyroidism. Overall study results and limits: Blood also contained most of the expanded thyroid clonotypes above 0.001 frequency. For predicting ophthalmopathy progression, the model had more than 60% sensitivity and 72% to 85% specificity.

Between the trimmed V and J ends, which lost 2 bases and 0 bases, there was a span of 17 bases. The germline CDR1 and CDR2 sequences are MNHEY and SVGEGT. The CDR3 consists of 17 residues. The specimen sequenced was peripheral blood. The source of this sequence is a woman aged 18-29 years with Graves' ophthalmopathy. The chain carries TRBV6-2 or TRBV6-3 and TRBJ2-7, with D perhaps TRBD1 (6 bases). The CDR3 DNA reads as TGTGCCAGCAGTTACCCCCAACAGGGCATTCGCTCCTACGAGCAGTACTTC. It translates to CASSYPQQGIRSYEQYF.